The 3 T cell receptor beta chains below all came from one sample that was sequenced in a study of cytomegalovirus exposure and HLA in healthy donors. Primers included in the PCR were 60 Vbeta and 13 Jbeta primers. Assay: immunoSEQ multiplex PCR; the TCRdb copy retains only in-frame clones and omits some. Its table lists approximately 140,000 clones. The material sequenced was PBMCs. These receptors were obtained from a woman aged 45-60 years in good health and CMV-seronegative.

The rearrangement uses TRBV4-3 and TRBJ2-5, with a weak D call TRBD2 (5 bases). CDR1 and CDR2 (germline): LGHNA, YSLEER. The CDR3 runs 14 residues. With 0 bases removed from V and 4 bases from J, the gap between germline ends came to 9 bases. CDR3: CASSQELVRETQYF. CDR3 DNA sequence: TGCGCCAGCAGCCAAGAACTAGTTCGAGAGACCCAGTACTTC.

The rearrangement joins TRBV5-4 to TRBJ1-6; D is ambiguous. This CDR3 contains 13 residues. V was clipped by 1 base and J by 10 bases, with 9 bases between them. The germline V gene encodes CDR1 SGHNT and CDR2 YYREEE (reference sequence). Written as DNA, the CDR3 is TGTGCCAGCAGCTTGTACGCGGAATCACCCCTCCACTTT. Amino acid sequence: CASSLYAESPLHF. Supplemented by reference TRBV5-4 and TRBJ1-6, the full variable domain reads ETGVTQSPTHLIKTRGQQVTLRCSSQSGHNTVSWYQQALGQGPQFIFQYYREEENGRGNFPPRFSGLQFPNYSSELNVNALELDDSALYLCASSLYAESPLHFGNGTRLTVT.

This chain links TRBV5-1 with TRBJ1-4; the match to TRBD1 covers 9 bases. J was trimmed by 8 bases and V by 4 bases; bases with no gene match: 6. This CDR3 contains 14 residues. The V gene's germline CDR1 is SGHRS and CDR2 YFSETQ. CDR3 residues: CASSRTGEREKLFF. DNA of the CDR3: TGCGCCAGCAGCCGGACAGGGGAGAGGGAAAAACTGTTTTTT. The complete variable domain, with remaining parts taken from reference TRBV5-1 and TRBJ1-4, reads KAGVTQTPRYLIKTRGQQVTLSCSPISGHRSVSWYQQTPGQGLQFLFEYFSETQRNKGNFPGRFSGRQFSNSRSEMNVSTLELGDSALYLCASSRTGEREKLFFGSGTQLSVL.